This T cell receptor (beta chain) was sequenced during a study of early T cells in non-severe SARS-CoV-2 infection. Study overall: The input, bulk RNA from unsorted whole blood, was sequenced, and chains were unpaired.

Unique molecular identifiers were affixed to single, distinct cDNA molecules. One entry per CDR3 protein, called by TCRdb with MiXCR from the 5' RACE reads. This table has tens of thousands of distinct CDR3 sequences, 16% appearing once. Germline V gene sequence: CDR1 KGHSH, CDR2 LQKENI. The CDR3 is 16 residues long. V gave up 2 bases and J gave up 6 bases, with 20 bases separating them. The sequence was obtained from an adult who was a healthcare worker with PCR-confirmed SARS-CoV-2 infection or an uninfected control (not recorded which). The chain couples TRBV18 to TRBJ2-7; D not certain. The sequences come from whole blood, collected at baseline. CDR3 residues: CASSPLQDPHPSEQYF. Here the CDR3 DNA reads TGTGCCAGCTCACCATTGCAGGACCCGCACCCGAGCGAGCAGTACTTC.